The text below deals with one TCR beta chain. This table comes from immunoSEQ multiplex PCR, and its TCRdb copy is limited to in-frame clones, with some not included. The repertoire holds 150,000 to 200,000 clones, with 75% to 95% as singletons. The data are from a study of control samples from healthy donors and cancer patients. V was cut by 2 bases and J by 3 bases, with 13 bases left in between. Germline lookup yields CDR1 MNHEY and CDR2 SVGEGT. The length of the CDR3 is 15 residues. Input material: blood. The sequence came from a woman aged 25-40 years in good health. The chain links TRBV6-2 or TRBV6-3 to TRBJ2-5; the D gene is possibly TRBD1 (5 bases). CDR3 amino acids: CASSYGRVTEETQYF. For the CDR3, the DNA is TGTGCCAGCAGTTACGGCAGGGTCACAGAAGAGACCCAGTACTTC.